These 15 T cell receptor beta chains were all obtained from the same sample, sequenced in a study of identical twins. TCRdb ran MiXCR on the 5' RACE reads and lists one entry per CDR3 protein. The sample gives fewer than 900,000 distinct CDR3 sequences, 21% of which show up once; 4.3% is in the top ten. The sample was also linked to a second study, of T cells expressing NK-cell markers.

Sample: PBMCs. The receptors shown here come from a woman younger than 35 in good health.

V usage is TRBV5-1 and J usage is TRBJ2-7; D is tentatively TRBD1 or TRBD2 (5 bases each). Germline CDR1 and CDR2: SGHRS and YFSETQ. This CDR3 is built from 14 residues. Trimming shortened V by 4 bases and J by 6 bases, and 17 bases separated the two germline ends. As DNA, the CDR3 is TGCGCCAGCAGCCCTCGGGACCTAACGGGCGAGCAGTACTTC. Protein sequence: CASSPRDLTGEQYF. The full variable domain, its missing parts supplied by reference TRBV5-1 and TRBJ2-7, is KAGVTQTPRYLIKTRGQQVTLSCSPISGHRSVSWYQQTPGQGLQFLFEYFSETQRNKGNFPGRFSGRQFSNSRSEMNVSTLELGDSALYLCASSPRDLTGEQYFGPGTRLTVT.

This clonotype appeared a few times. The CDR3 loop reads CASSFGTGGRETQYF. The CDR3 coding sequence is TGTGCCAGCAGCTTTGGGACAGGGGGAAGAGAGACCCAGTACTTC. The V and J genes are TRBV7-9 and TRBJ2-5; 11 bases line up with TRBD1. Germline CDR1 is SEHNR and CDR2 is FQNEAQ (reference sequence). The ends lost 3 bases at V and 4 bases at J; junction bases unmatched: 4. This CDR3 is built from 15 residues. Based on the CDR3 plus reference TRBV7-9 and TRBJ2-5, the full variable domain is DTGVSQNPRHKITKRGQNVTFRCDPISEHNRLYWYRQTLGQGPEFLTYFQNEAQLEKSRLLSDRFSAERPKGSFSTLEIQRTEQGDSAMYLCASSFGTGGRETQYFGPGTRLLVL.

J is TRBJ2-7 and V is TRBV20-1; D gene unclear. The germline CDR1 and CDR2 sequences are DFQATT and SNEGSKA (reference sequence). Trimming took 6 bases from V and 3 from J, leaving 21 bases between them. The CDR3 totals 15 residues. The CDR3 spells CSATRWSAGYYEQYF. CDR3 nucleotides: TGCAGTGCAACTCGATGGTCCGCCGGATACTACGAGCAGTACTTC.

This rearrangement joins TRBV18 to TRBJ2-1; TRBD1 or TRBD2 may be the D gene (5 bases each). Germline-derived CDR1 and CDR2 are KGHSH and LQKENI. The CDR3 runs to 17 residues. V lost 5 bases to trimming and J lost 4 bases, with 21 bases between them. The CDR3 DNA reads TGTGCCAGCTCAGCCTTATCCGGGACGGGGATATACAATGAGCAGTTCTTC. Its translation is CASSALSGTGIYNEQFF.

The chain has TRBV15 and TRBJ2-7; TRBD1 or TRBD2 may be the D gene (5 bases each). The CDR3 extends over 14 amino acids. Trimming removed 3 bases from V and 0 bases from J, with 9 bases in between. Germline CDR1 reads LNHNV; CDR2 reads YYDKDF (reference sequence). The CDR3 sequence is CATSSRGASYEQYF. The CDR3 bases are TGTGCCACCAGCAGTCGAGGGGCCTCCTACGAGCAGTACTTC.

This clonotype was seen more than once but under ten times. The chain recombines TRBV7-9 with TRBJ2-5, with a weak D call TRBD2 (5 bases). Germline V gives CDR1 SEHNR, CDR2 FQNEAQ (reference sequence). V lost 7 bases to trimming and J lost 4 bases, with 16 bases between them. The CDR3 totals 14 residues. The CDR3 nucleotides are TGTGCCAGCACCCCTGTTGGAGGTCGAGAGACCCAGTACTTC. Its protein is CASTPVGGRETQYF.

The chain couples TRBV12-3 or TRBV12-4 to TRBJ2-3; 14 nucleotides agree with TRBD2. V lost 3 bases, J lost 4 bases, and 6 bases stayed unmatched. The CDR3 contains 17 residues. The CDR3, as DNA: TGTGCCAGCAGTTTTGGACTAGCGGGGGGCATGGCAGATACGCAGTATTTT. As protein: CASSFGLAGGMADTQYF.

There are many counts of this clonotype. The chain combines TRBV20-1 with TRBJ2-7; D is perhaps TRBD1 or TRBD2 (5 bases each). Trimming shortened V by 3 bases and J by 0 bases, and 12 bases separated the two germline ends. Germline loops: CDR1 DFQATT, CDR2 SNEGSKA (reference sequence). The CDR3 has 14 residues. CDR3 sequence: CSASSPGTSYEQYF. For the CDR3, the DNA is TGCAGTGCTAGTTCGCCAGGGACCTCCTACGAGCAGTACTTC.

This clonotype was detected a few times. The chain recombines TRBV15 with TRBJ1-1; 9 nucleotides align to TRBD1. From germline, CDR1 is LNHNV and CDR2 YYDKDF (reference sequence). J gave up 8 bases and V 1 base, and 2 bases lay outside the gene matches. The CDR3 totals 13 residues. CDR3 nucleotide sequence: TGTGCCACCAGCAGAGCTACAGGGGGCGAAGCTTTCTTT. The encoded protein is CATSRATGGEAFF.

This clonotype was seen repeatedly, ten times or more. J is TRBJ2-1 and V is TRBV10-2; 9 bases are a match to TRBD2. In germline, CDR1 is WSHSY, CDR2 SAAADI. The CDR3 loop spans 12 amino acids. The V and J ends lost 8 bases and 7 bases, in that order; junction bases with no gene match: 3. The CDR3 protein is CASGTSRNEQFF. CDR3 nucleotide sequence: TGCGCCAGCGGGACTAGCAGAAATGAGCAGTTCTTC.

The chain recombines TRBV2 with TRBJ2-5; 10 bases match TRBD1. The CDR3 length is 15 residues. Germline V gene data show CDR1 as SNHLY and CDR2 as FYNNEI. With 5 bases clipped from V and 5 bases from J, the junction kept 8 bases outside the gene matches. The DNA of the CDR3 is TGTGCCAGCAGTATGAAGGGACAGGGGACGGAGACCCAGTACTTC. It specifies CASSMKGQGTETQYF.

This chain uses TRBV7-2 with TRBJ2-3; 13 bases line up with TRBD2. V gave up 1 base and J gave up 2 bases; unmatched junction bases: 3. Germline loops: CDR1 SGHTA, CDR2 FQGNSA. The CDR3 runs to 17 residues. CDR3 sequence (DNA): TGTGCCAGCAGCTTAGGACTAGCGGGGGGTCACACAGATACGCAGTATTTT. Its translation is CASSLGLAGGHTDTQYF.

This clonotype was recorded at least ten times. The rearrangement joins TRBV12-3 or TRBV12-4 to TRBJ2-5, with D perhaps matching TRBD1 (6 bases). V was cut by 3 bases and J by 1 base, with 9 bases left in between. The CDR3 is 14 residues long. The CDR3 region has the DNA TGTGCCAGCAGTTTTCAGGGGCCCCAAGAGACCCAGTACTTC. The encoded protein is CASSFQGPQETQYF.

This rearrangement joins TRBV7-3 to TRBJ2-3; no clear D gene. The CDR3 extends over 14 amino acids. The germline V gene has CDR1 SGHTA and CDR2 FQGTGA. The V end was cut by 1 base, the J end by 2 bases, with 7 bases between. This chain's CDR3 is CASSLRPTTDTQYF. In DNA form, the CDR3 reads TGTGCCAGCAGCTTAAGACCGACCACAGATACGCAGTATTTT.

V gene TRBV5-1 combines with J gene TRBJ2-1, with a possible D match to TRBD1 (6 bases). CDR3 size: 18 residues. Germline values: CDR1 SGHRS, CDR2 YFSETQ. V shed 5 bases and J shed 8 bases, with 29 bases lying between them. CDR3: CASRVGPGHPNIYDEQFF. CDR3 in DNA: TGCGCCAGCAGAGTTGGACCGGGACACCCGAACATTTACGATGAGCAGTTCTTC.